A selection of T cell receptor beta chains follows, all from one sample in a study of PD-L1 blockade in urothelial cancer. Libraries were prepared by immunoSEQ multiplex PCR; TCRdb keeps only in-frame clonotypes and omits some of them. The sample records tens of thousands of clones, approximately 79% being singletons. The material sequenced was PBMCs, taken around atezolizumab (anti-PD-L1) treatment. The source is a man between 70 and 80 years old with urothelial cancer. Each CDR3 is given with its conserved first and last residue. The D gene is left open where the match is weak. Rows give clone size only sometimes, using once, few, many, or a class for an expanded clone.

clone_size,v_call,j_call,d_call,cdr3_aa,cdr3_nt
.,TRBV6-5,TRBJ1-5,.,CASSLTRTEGQPQHF,TGTGCCAGCAGTTTAACGCGGACGGAGGGTCAGCCCCAGCATTTT
.,TRBV5-1,TRBJ2-2,TRBD1,CASSLGLRGHTGELFF,TGCGCCAGCAGCTTGGGTCTCAGGGGGCACACCGGGGAGCTGTTTTTT
medium-sized,TRBV27,TRBJ2-7,.,CASSQTVVGYEQYF,TGTGCCAGCAGTCAAACAGTTGTGGGTTACGAGCAGTACTTC
.,TRBV11-2,TRBJ2-5,TRBD1,CASSLTTGGETQYF,TGTGCCAGCAGCCTGACGACAGGGGGCGAGACCCAGTACTTC
.,TRBV28,TRBJ2-7,TRBD2,CASSPHPGRDSYEQYF,TGTGCCAGCAGTCCCCACCCGGGGAGGGACTCCTACGAGCAGTACTTC
.,TRBV5-6,TRBJ2-5,TRBD1,CASSARGTAQETQYF,TGTGCCAGCAGCGCAAGAGGGACAGCCCAAGAGACCCAGTACTTC
.,TRBV27,TRBJ2-3,TRBD2,CASSQPRLAGGTDTQYF,TGTGCCAGCAGTCAACCCCGACTAGCGGGGGGCACAGATACGCAGTATTTT
.,TRBV4-1,TRBJ1-3,.,CASSQPGYSNTIYF,TGCGCCAGCAGCCAACCGGGATATAGTAACACCATATATTTT
.,TRBV6-5,TRBJ1-5,.,CASSIQENQPQHF,TGTGCTAGCAGCATACAGGAAAATCAGCCCCAGCATTTT
.,TRBV29-1,TRBJ2-5,.,CSVYQGTVETQYF,TGCAGCGTTTATCAGGGAACGGTGGAGACCCAGTACTTC
.,TRBV27,TRBJ2-3,.,CASSFSRTDTQYF,TGTGCCAGCAGTTTCTCCCGCACAGATACGCAGTATTTT
.,TRBV5-6,TRBJ2-7,.,CASSLAGGTCEQYF,TGTGCCAGCAGCCTGGCAGGGGGGACCTGCGAGCAGTACTTC
once,TRBV18,TRBJ1-1,.,CASSPPRGEAFF,TGTGCCAGCTCACCACCCAGGGGTGAAGCTTTCTTT
.,TRBV28,TRBJ2-1,.,CASSLWLSGEQFF,TGTGCCAGCAGTTTGTGGTTGTCGGGTGAGCAGTTCTTC
.,TRBV7-2,TRBJ1-1,TRBD1,CASSIPGRGLEAFF,TGTGCCAGCAGCATCCCCGGCAGGGGGCTTGAAGCTTTCTTT
.,TRBV11-3,TRBJ1-2,.,CASSLDPTESNYGYTF,TGTGCCAGCAGCTTAGATCCGACAGAGAGTAACTATGGCTACACCTTC
.,TRBV6-5,TRBJ1-5,.,CASRPGGRINQPQHF,TGTGCCAGCAGACCTGGTGGCAGGATAAATCAGCCCCAGCATTTT
.,TRBV19,TRBJ1-2,.,CASSPPPPNYGYTF,TGTGCCAGTAGTCCCCCTCCCCCTAACTATGGCTACACCTTC
.,TRBV5-1,TRBJ2-3,TRBD1,CASSSLPGGRTDTQYF,TGCGCCAGCAGCTCGCTCCCAGGGGGCCGCACAGATACGCAGTATTTT
.,TRBV29-1,TRBJ1-1,.,CSVEGSSAEAFF,TGCAGCGTTGAGGGGAGTTCGGCTGAAGCTTTCTTT
.,TRBV18,TRBJ2-7,.,CASSPPYSGNEQYF,TGTGCCAGCTCACCTCCGTACAGTGGCAACGAGCAGTACTTC
.,TRBV7-2,TRBJ1-5,.,CASSSWGGLHSNQPQHF,TGTGCCAGCAGCTCGTGGGGGGGACTACATAGCAATCAGCCCCAGCATTTT
.,TRBV5-1,TRBJ2-3,TRBD2,CAGSSGGSTDTQYF,TGCGCCGGATCTAGCGGGGGGAGCACAGATACGCAGTATTTT
.,TRBV19,TRBJ2-2,TRBD2,CASSIDKRLADTGELFF,TGTGCCAGTAGTATAGATAAGAGACTAGCGGACACCGGGGAGCTGTTTTTT
.,TRBV6-1,TRBJ2-7,.,CASSGEYEQYF,TGTGCCAGCTCAGGGGAGTACGAGCAGTACTTC
.,TRBV11-3,TRBJ2-1,TRBD1,CASSSPDREREQFF,TGTGCCAGCAGCTCCCCCGACAGGGAACGAGAGCAGTTCTTC
.,TRBV29-1,TRBJ2-3,TRBD1,CSVEGGQAVYTQYF,TGCAGCGTTGAAGGCGGACAGGCCGTGTATACGCAGTATTTT
.,TRBV14,TRBJ2-5,TRBD1,CASSIQGGEETQYF,TGTGCCAGCAGCATACAGGGGGGAGAAGAGACCCAGTACTTC
.,TRBV28,TRBJ1-5,.,CASSWGTGLGQPQHF,TGTGCCAGCAGCTGGGGCACAGGGTTGGGGCAGCCCCAGCATTTT
.,TRBV30,TRBJ2-7,.,CAWSVLRGNVYEQYF,TGTGCCTGGAGTGTATTACGGGGAAACGTCTACGAGCAGTACTTC
.,TRBV7-8,TRBJ2-7,.,CASSATRSYEQYF,TGTGCCAGCAGCGCGACTCGTTCCTACGAGCAGTACTTC
.,TRBV19,TRBJ2-1,TRBD1,CASSMFGTGPYNEQFF,TGTGCCAGTAGTATGTTCGGGACAGGACCCTACAATGAGCAGTTCTTC
.,TRBV9,TRBJ2-3,.,CASSPQTSTDTQYF,TGTGCCAGCAGCCCCCAGACAAGCACAGATACGCAGTATTTT
.,TRBV28,TRBJ2-7,.,CASSPLSGLSYEQYF,TGTGCCAGCAGTCCGCTTAGCGGCTTATCCTACGAGCAGTACTTC
.,TRBV4-1,TRBJ1-1,TRBD1,CASSGTGVRTEAFF,TGCGCCAGCAGTGGTACAGGGGTAAGGACTGAAGCTTTCTTT
.,TRBV28,TRBJ1-2,.,CASSYYYGYTF,TGTGCCAGCAGCTACTACTATGGCTACACCTTC
.,TRBV28,TRBJ1-5,.,CASRGGGTNQPQHF,TGTGCCTCCCGGGGCGGGGGAACGAATCAGCCCCAGCATTTT
.,TRBV9,TRBJ2-1,TRBD1,CASSPQGQYYNEQFF,TGTGCCAGCAGCCCCCAGGGACAGTATTACAATGAGCAGTTCTTC
few,TRBV12-5,TRBJ1-2,TRBD1,CASAPTGGYGYTF,TGTGCTAGTGCCCCGACAGGGGGCTATGGCTACACCTTC
.,TRBV20-1,TRBJ2-3,.,CSAEATDTQYF,TGCAGTGCGGAGGCCACAGATACGCAGTATTTT
.,TRBV5-1,TRBJ2-4,TRBD1,CASSYGQGRNIQYF,TGCGCCAGCAGCTACGGACAGGGCCGAAACATTCAGTACTTC